A selection of T cell receptor beta chains follows, all from one sample in a study of T cells after yellow fever vaccination. Each CDR3 protein gets one entry after TCRdb re-called the 5' RACE reads with MiXCR. The table records a few hundred thousand distinct CDR3 sequences, 6.2% of them present only once. The sample consisted of PBMCs, taken 5 days after the yellow fever booster vaccination. The origin of the receptors is a man aged 30-40 years who received the YFV17D yellow fever vaccine. The CDR3 runs from the conserved cysteine through the conserved F or W. A D gene is named only where the DNA matches it firmly. Some rows have no size entry. The others give once, few or many, or a class for an expanded clone.

CDR3aa,CDR3nt,d_gene,v_gene,abundance,j_gene
CASSLDGRTGQETQYF,TGTGCAAGCAGCTTGGATGGCCGGACAGGACAAGAGACCCAGTACTTC,TRBD1,TRBV5-4,-,TRBJ2-5
CASSGSEYGYGYTF,TGTGCCAGCAGTGGCTCTGAGTACGGCTATGGCTACACCTTC,-,TRBV12-3/TRBV12-4,few,TRBJ1-2
CATSSLITNSYNEQFF,TGTGCCACCAGCAGCCTCATAACTAACTCCTACAATGAGCAGTTCTTC,-,TRBV15,few,TRBJ2-1
CASTQGGAKSTF,TGTGCCAGCACTCAAGGGGGGGCTAAATCCACCTTC,-,TRBV2,many,TRBJ1-2
CASGLQPLGTGKGLASYEQYF,TGCGCCAGCGGACTCCAACCCTTAGGGACAGGGAAGGGGCTAGCTTCCTACGAGCAGTACTTC,TRBD1,TRBV23-1,-,TRBJ2-7
CASSLGHQETQYF,TGTGCCAGCAGTTTAGGTCACCAAGAGACCCAGTACTTC,-,TRBV11-2,many,TRBJ2-5
CASSSGFVGFNEQFF,TGTGCCAGCAGTTCCGGATTCGTCGGCTTCAATGAGCAGTTCTTC,-,TRBV6-5,-,TRBJ2-1
CASSTDSFSYNEQFF,TGCGCCAGCAGTACTGATAGCTTCTCCTACAATGAGCAGTTCTTC,-,TRBV5-1,-,TRBJ2-1
CASSPGTGTSGELFF,TGTGCCAGCAGCCCCGGGACAGGGACAAGCGGGGAGCTGTTTTTT,TRBD1,TRBV9,-,TRBJ2-2
CASSQDSVLANTGELFF,TGCGCCAGCAGCCAAGATTCCGTACTAGCGAACACCGGGGAGCTGTTTTTT,-,TRBV4-3,few,TRBJ2-2
CASSQSPPTSGRMDTGELFF,TGCGCCAGCAGTCAATCACCGCCCACTAGCGGGAGAATGGACACCGGGGAGCTGTTTTTT,TRBD2,TRBV23-1,-,TRBJ2-2
CSEGLEGTEAFF,TGCAGCGAGGGACTCGAAGGGACTGAAGCTTTCTTT,-,TRBV20-1,few,TRBJ1-1
CASSAPGLAIHTQYF,TGTGCCAGCAGTGCCCCAGGACTAGCCATCCATACCCAGTACTTC,TRBD2,TRBV25-1,-,TRBJ2-5
CASSWTGRAYSNQPQHF,TGTGCCAGCAGTTGGACAGGGAGAGCTTATAGCAATCAGCCCCAGCATTTT,TRBD1,TRBV2,few,TRBJ1-5
CSASYGSEETQYF,TGCAGTGCTAGTTACGGTTCGGAAGAGACCCAGTACTTC,-,TRBV20-1,few,TRBJ2-5
CASSLAGLAGYNEQFF,TGCGCCAGCAGCTTGGCCGGACTAGCGGGCTACAATGAGCAGTTCTTC,TRBD2,TRBV5-1,many,TRBJ2-1
CSVVGNTGELFF,TGCAGCGTTGTGGGTAACACCGGGGAGCTGTTTTTT,-,TRBV29-1,few,TRBJ2-2
CSKAGGGGTGELFF,TGCAGCAAAGCGGGAGGGGGGGGGACCGGGGAGCTGTTTTTT,TRBD2,TRBV29-1,-,TRBJ2-2
CASTPRVQGNQPQHF,TGTGCCAGTACCCCTAGGGTTCAGGGCAATCAGCCCCAGCATTTT,-,TRBV19,few,TRBJ1-5
CSARDGDRGRETQYF,TGCAGTGCTAGAGATGGGGACAGGGGTCGAGAGACCCAGTACTTC,TRBD1,TRBV20-1,few,TRBJ2-5
CASSQAGRRQETQYF,TGTGCCAGCAGCCAGGCGGGGCGGAGACAAGAGACCCAGTACTTC,-,TRBV14,few,TRBJ2-5
CASRAGRTDTQYF,TGTGCCAGCAGGGCAGGGAGGACAGATACGCAGTATTTT,-,TRBV6-6,-,TRBJ2-3
CASSISGTRPTGEQFF,TGTGCCAGTAGTATCTCCGGGACTAGGCCGACAGGTGAGCAGTTCTTC,TRBD2,TRBV19,few,TRBJ2-1
CASSWGRGRLENTIYF,TGCGCCAGCAGTTGGGGACGAGGTCGTCTGGAGAACACCATATATTTT,-,TRBV5-1,many,TRBJ1-3
CASSLASGTGGSRELFF,TGTGCCAGCAGCTTGGCCTCCGGGACAGGGGGCTCCCGGGAGCTGTTTTTT,TRBD1,TRBV5-8,many,TRBJ2-2
CATSRDPATSGTQYF,TGTGCCACCAGCAGAGATCCGGCTACCTCAGGTACGCAGTATTTT,-,TRBV15,many,TRBJ2-3
CASSPSGTGAFAQHF,TGTGCCAGCAGCCCCTCCGGGACAGGGGCCTTCGCCCAGCATTTT,TRBD1,TRBV7-2,few,TRBJ1-5
CSARDEGTKSGYTF,TGCAGTGCTAGAGATGAAGGGACTAAAAGTGGCTACACCTTC,-,TRBV20-1,many,TRBJ1-2
CSASLGTSYEQYF,TGCAGTGCTAGTCTCGGGACCTCCTACGAGCAGTACTTC,-,TRBV20-1,-,TRBJ2-7
CASSVEETQEQFF,TGTGCCAGCAGCGTAGAGGAAACGCAGGAGCAGTTCTTC,-,TRBV9,once,TRBJ2-1
CASSLVTGGGETQYF,TGTGCCAGCAGCTTAGTGACAGGGGGTGGTGAGACCCAGTACTTC,TRBD1,TRBV11-3,many,TRBJ2-5
CAIRGDTEAFF,TGTGCCATCAGAGGGGACACTGAAGCTTTCTTT,-,TRBV10-3,many,TRBJ1-1
CASSLWGSGSTEQFF,TGCGCCAGCAGCTTGTGGGGTAGCGGGAGTACTGAGCAGTTCTTC,TRBD2,TRBV5-1,many,TRBJ2-1
CATSRDSKGGKLFF,TGTGCCACCAGCAGAGATTCCAAGGGAGGAAAACTGTTTTTT,-,TRBV15,few,TRBJ1-4
CASSLRTSGRNYEQYF,TGTGCCAGCAGCCTACGTACTAGCGGGAGGAACTACGAGCAGTACTTC,TRBD2,TRBV5-6,many,TRBJ2-7
CASSLGAGGGETQYF,TGTGCCAGCAGTTTAGGGGCGGGAGGGGGAGAGACCCAGTACTTC,TRBD2,TRBV12-3/TRBV12-4,many,TRBJ2-5
CASSYVTRGDTQYF,TGTGCCAGCAGTTACGTGACTAGAGGAGATACGCAGTATTTT,-,TRBV6-5,-,TRBJ2-3
CASSPGRPNTEASF,TGTGCCAGCAGCCCTGGACGGCCGAACACTGAAGCTTCCTTT,-,TRBV7-3,-,TRBJ1-1
CASSEFYAGYTF,TGTGCCAGCAGTGAATTTTATGCTGGCTACACCTTC,-,TRBV25-1,-,TRBJ1-2
CASSQDHTASTDTQYF,TGCGCCAGCAGCCAAGATCATACAGCTAGCACAGATACGCAGTATTTT,-,TRBV4-3,few,TRBJ2-3
CASSQDTWSSGYYNEQFF,TGTGCCAGCAGCCAAGATACATGGTCTAGCGGGTATTACAATGAGCAGTTCTTC,TRBD2,TRBV14,many,TRBJ2-1
CSAREMETGGNTGELFF,TGCAGTGCTAGAGAGATGGAGACAGGGGGAAACACCGGGGAGCTGTTTTTT,TRBD1,TRBV20-1,few,TRBJ2-2
CASSLAGLRETQYF,TGTGCCAGCAGCTTAGCCGGACTGAGGGAGACCCAGTACTTC,-,TRBV7-6,-,TRBJ2-5